This T cell receptor (beta chain) was recovered during a study of cytomegalovirus exposure and HLA in healthy donors. The study's findings and limits: Sequencing artifact likely explains a cluster of highly shared sequence variants.

It was with 60 Vbeta and 13 Jbeta primers that the PCR ran. Per the study methods: Approximately 72 million unique TCR beta chains, 10 million to 13 million of them shared, were counted by a later analysis. TCRdb's copy holds only in-frame clones and misses some; the assay was immunoSEQ multiplex PCR. From that table come the V and J calls and clone size; the DNA was used to work out D and trimming. Of about 90,000 clones in the sample, nearly 70% are singletons; the top ten hold about 14%. Comments on this clone: As yet, its antigen is unknown.

Trimming shortened V by 4 bases and J by 2 bases, and 2 bases separated the two germline ends. Per germline, CDR1 SGHAT and CDR2 FQNNGV. This CDR3 has 12 amino acids. The gene calls are TRBV11-2 and TRBJ2-2; D is undetermined. Sequencing was carried out using PBMCs. The TCR originated in a woman aged 50 to 60 in good health and CMV-seropositive. CDR3 in amino acids: CASSSNTGELFF. The CDR3 DNA is TGTGCCAGCAGCTCTAACACCGGGGAGCTGTTTTTT.